The entry below describes one T cell receptor beta chain. The sample has other DNA sequences that encode this CDR3 too. Authors' analysis steps: Amplifying reference gene primers gave estimates of nucleated cell counts. Method: immunoSEQ multiplex PCR; TCRdb's copy keeps in-frame clones and lacks some. Clone size and the V and J calls come from that table; the DNA yielded D and trimming. The sample has roughly 300,000 clones, around 87% seen once; the top ten hold approximately 8.1%. Germline V gives CDR1 GTSNPN, CDR2 SVGIG (reference sequence). Between the trimmed V and J ends, which lost 0 bases and 1 base, there was a span of 6 bases. This CDR3 contains 13 residues. This specimen comes from a study of blood T cell repertoires in COVID-19. Overall study: Material from acute and convalescent COVID-19 was sourced from the United States, Italy and Spain. PBMCs, B-cell-depleted T cells, or T cells were the source of the cDNA or gDNA that made up the material.

This clonotype originated in a woman aged 45-65 years who had recovered from COVID-19. V is TRBV30 and J is TRBJ1-1; D is uncertain. Sample: peripheral blood. This CDR3 reads CAWSVRGNTEAFF. CDR3 DNA: TGTGCCTGGAGTGTACGAGGGAACACTGAAGCTTTCTTT.